This T cell receptor beta chain stems from a study of shared clonotypes between healthy human individuals. Findings and limits, study-wide: Clonotypes shared by all four donors outscored non-shared clonotypes in generation probability.

Concerning this clone: The antigen is unknown.

CDR1 is MDHEN, CDR2 SYDVKM, per germline. V shed 6 bases and J 4 bases; nucleotides not matched to a gene: 6. CDR3 length equals 13 residues. Profiled with immunoSEQ multiplex PCR; TCRdb holds only in-frame clones, not every one. This sample has over 700,000 clones; 55% to 80% occur once, and the top ten carry more than 1.5%. This TCR was sampled from a woman aged 25 to 45 in good health. The chain carries TRBV28 and TRBJ2-7; 7 nucleotides agree with TRBD1. Sequenced: memory CD4+ T cells sorted from blood. The subset is: CD45RA-negative fraction. Here the CDR3 reads CASSYLGQYEQYF. The CDR3 DNA follows: TGTGCCAGCAGCTACCTGGGACAGTACGAGCAGTACTTC. Full variable domain (missing parts from reference TRBV28 and TRBJ2-7): DVKVTQSSRYLVKRTGEKVFLECVQDMDHENMFWYRQDPGLGLRLIYFSYDVKMKEKGDIPEGYSVSREKKERFSLILESASTNQTSMYLCASSYLGQYEQYFGPGTRLTVT.